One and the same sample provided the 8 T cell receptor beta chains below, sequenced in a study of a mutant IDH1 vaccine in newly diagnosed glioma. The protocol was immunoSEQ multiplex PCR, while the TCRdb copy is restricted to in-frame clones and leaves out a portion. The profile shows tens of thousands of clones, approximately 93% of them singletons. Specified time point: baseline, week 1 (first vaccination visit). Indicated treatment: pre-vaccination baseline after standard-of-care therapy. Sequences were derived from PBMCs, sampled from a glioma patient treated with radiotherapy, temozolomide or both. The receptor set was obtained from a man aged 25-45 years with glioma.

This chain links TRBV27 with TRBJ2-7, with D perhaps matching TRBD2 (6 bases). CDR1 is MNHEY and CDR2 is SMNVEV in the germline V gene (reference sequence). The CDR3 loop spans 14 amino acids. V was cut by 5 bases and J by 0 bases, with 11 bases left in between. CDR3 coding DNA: TGTGCCAGCAGTCTAGCGCGGGACTCCTACGAGCAGTACTTC. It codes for CASSLARDSYEQYF.

The DNA for the CDR3 is TGTGCCATCAGCGTCGACTCGGGCGGAAAACTGTTTTTT. Encoded protein: CAISVDSGGKLFF. V is TRBV10-3 and J is TRBJ1-4; D call uncertain. CDR1 is ENHRY and CDR2 is SYGVKD in the germline V gene. This CDR3 is 13 amino acids long. V gave up 6 bases and J gave up 10 bases, with 15 bases separating them.

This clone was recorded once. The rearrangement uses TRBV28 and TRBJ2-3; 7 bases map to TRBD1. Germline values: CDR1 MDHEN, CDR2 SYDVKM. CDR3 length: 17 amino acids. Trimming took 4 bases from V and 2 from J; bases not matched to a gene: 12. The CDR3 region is CASSSLPGTENTDTQYF. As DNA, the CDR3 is TGTGCCAGCAGTTCACTCCCCGGGACAGAGAACACAGATACGCAGTATTTT. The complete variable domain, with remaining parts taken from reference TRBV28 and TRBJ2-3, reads DVKVTQSSRYLVKRTGEKVFLECVQDMDHENMFWYRQDPGLGLRLIYFSYDVKMKEKGDIPEGYSVSREKKERFSLILESASTNQTSMYLCASSSLPGTENTDTQYFGPGTRLTVL.

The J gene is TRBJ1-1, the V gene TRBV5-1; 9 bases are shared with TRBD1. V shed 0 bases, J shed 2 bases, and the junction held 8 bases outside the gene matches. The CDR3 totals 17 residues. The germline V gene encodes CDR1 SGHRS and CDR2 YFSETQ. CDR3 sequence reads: CASSLVGTGIRNTEAFF. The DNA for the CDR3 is TGCGCCAGCAGCTTGGTCGGGACAGGGATCAGAAACACTGAAGCTTTCTTT. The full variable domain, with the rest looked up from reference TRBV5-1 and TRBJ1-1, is KAGVTQTPRYLIKTRGQQVTLSCSPISGHRSVSWYQQTPGQGLQFLFEYFSETQRNKGNFPGRFSGRQFSNSRSEMNVSTLELGDSALYLCASSLVGTGIRNTEAFFGQGTRLTVV.

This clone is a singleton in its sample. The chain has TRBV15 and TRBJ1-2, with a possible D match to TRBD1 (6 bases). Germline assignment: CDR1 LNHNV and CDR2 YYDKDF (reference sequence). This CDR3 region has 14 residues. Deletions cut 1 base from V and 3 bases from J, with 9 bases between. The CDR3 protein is CATSRVGHDYGYTF. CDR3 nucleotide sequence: TGTGCCACCAGCAGAGTGGGACATGACTATGGCTACACCTTC.

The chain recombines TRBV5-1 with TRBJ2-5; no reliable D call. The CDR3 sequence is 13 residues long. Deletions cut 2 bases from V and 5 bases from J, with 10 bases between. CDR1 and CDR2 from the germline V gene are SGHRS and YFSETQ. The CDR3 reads CASSFGRWETQYF. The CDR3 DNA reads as TGCGCCAGCAGCTTCGGTAGATGGGAGACCCAGTACTTC.

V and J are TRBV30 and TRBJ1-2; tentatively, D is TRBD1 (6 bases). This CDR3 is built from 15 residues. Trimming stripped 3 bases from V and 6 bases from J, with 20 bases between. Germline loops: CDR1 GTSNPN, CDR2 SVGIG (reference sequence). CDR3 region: CAWRPPDRPLHGYTF. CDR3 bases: TGTGCCTGGAGGCCCCCGGACAGACCTCTCCATGGCTACACCTTC.

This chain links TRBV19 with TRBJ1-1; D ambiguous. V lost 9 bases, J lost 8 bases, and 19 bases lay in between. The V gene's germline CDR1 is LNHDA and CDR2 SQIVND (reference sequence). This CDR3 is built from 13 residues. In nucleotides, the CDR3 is TGTGCCAGCAGTCGGACCCCGGCAGGCGAAGCTTTCTTT. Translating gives CASSRTPAGEAFF.